A selection of T cell receptor beta chains follows, all from one sample in a study of cytomegalovirus exposure and HLA in healthy donors. TCRdb's table, derived via immunoSEQ multiplex PCR, lists solely in-frame clones and lacks some. The sample holds about 250,000 clones; around 80% are singletons and the top ten take 0.4% to 0.6%. The sample taken for sequencing was PBMCs. The receptors come from a boy between 5 and 17 years old in good health and CMV-seronegative. CDR3s include the opening cysteine and the closing phenylalanine or tryptophan. The order of the fields is V gene, J gene, clone size, D gene, CDR3 protein, CDR3 DNA. A D gene is named only where the DNA matches it firmly. Some rows have no size entry. The others give once, few or many, or a class for an expanded clone.

TRBV7-9	TRBJ2-2	-	TRBD1	CASSQSGTGVTGELFF	TGTGCCAGCAGTCAATCCGGGACAGGGGTCACCGGGGAGCTGTTTTTT
TRBV2	TRBJ2-1	-	TRBD2	CAIPPSGGEQFF	TGTGCCATCCCCCCTAGCGGGGGAGAGCAGTTCTTC
TRBV5-6	TRBJ2-7	-	TRBD2	CASSLGLDLAGVGEQYF	TGTGCCAGCAGCTTGGGATTGGACCTAGCGGGAGTTGGCGAGCAGTACTTC
TRBV4-1	TRBJ2-1	-	TRBD1	CASSPSLGQEVYNEQFF	TGCGCCAGCAGCCCTTCATTGGGACAGGAAGTTTACAATGAGCAGTTCTTC
TRBV7-3	TRBJ2-2	-	-	CASSLIGGYPGELFF	TGTGCCAGCAGCTTAATTGGCGGGTACCCCGGGGAGCTGTTTTTT
TRBV27	TRBJ1-5	-	-	CASSFGRAYQPQHF	TGTGCCAGCAGTTTTGGTAGAGCCTATCAGCCCCAGCATTTT
TRBV18	TRBJ2-7	-	TRBD2	CASSPGTSGSSYERYF	TGTGCCAGCTCACCGGGGACTAGCGGGAGCTCCTACGAGCGGTACTTC
TRBV10-3	TRBJ2-2	-	TRBD1	CAISGDSAANTGELFF	TGTGCCATCAGCGGGGACAGCGCCGCGAACACCGGGGAGCTGTTTTTT
TRBV6-1	TRBJ2-5	-	-	CASIGTRTGWGTQYF	TGTGCCAGCATAGGTACCCGGACTGGCTGGGGGACCCAGTACTTC
TRBV9	TRBJ2-1	-	-	CASSVAPDSSYNEQFF	TGTGCCAGCAGCGTAGCCCCCGATAGCTCCTACAATGAGCAGTTCTTC
TRBV6-5	TRBJ2-7	few	TRBD2	CASSYSSGRSSYEQYF	TGTGCCAGCAGTTATTCTAGCGGGAGGAGCTCCTACGAGCAGTACTTC
TRBV19	TRBJ2-7	once	-	CASSVSEGWYEQYF	TGTGCCAGTAGTGTCAGCGAGGGCTGGTACGAGCAGTACTTC
TRBV6-5	TRBJ1-4	-	-	CASSPGSWGEKLFF	TGTGCCAGCAGCCCCGGGAGCTGGGGTGAAAAACTGTTTTTT
TRBV5-4	TRBJ1-3	-	-	CASSWQSSGNTIYF	TGTGCCAGCAGCTGGCAGTCCTCTGGAAACACCATATATTTT
TRBV10-3	TRBJ1-1	once	TRBD1	CATRDSMNTEAFF	TGTGCCACCCGGGACAGTATGAACACTGAAGCTTTCTTT
TRBV28	TRBJ2-4	-	-	CASSFGSRNIQYF	TGTGCCAGCAGTTTTGGGAGCCGAAACATTCAGTACTTC
TRBV7-3	TRBJ2-1	-	TRBD2	CASSLIGSGGAGSYNEQFF	TGTGCCAGCAGCTTAATAGGTAGCGGGGGGGCCGGCTCCTACAATGAGCAGTTCTTC
TRBV5-1	TRBJ2-7	-	-	CASRLGEDLGEQYF	TGCGCCAGCAGGCTGGGGGAGGACCTGGGCGAGCAGTACTTC
TRBV19	TRBJ1-2	-	-	CATSPRADYGYTF	TGTGCCACAAGTCCCAGGGCGGACTATGGCTACACCTTC
TRBV9	TRBJ2-5	-	TRBD2	CASSPTWGGGVQETQYF	TGTGCCAGCAGCCCCACTTGGGGCGGGGGGGTGCAGGAGACCCAGTACTTC
TRBV2	TRBJ1-1	-	-	CASSKTRVNTEAFF	TGTGCCAGCAGTAAGACAAGAGTGAACACTGAAGCTTTCTTT
TRBV6-5	TRBJ2-5	few	TRBD1	CASRVQGAETQYF	TGTGCCAGCAGGGTACAGGGGGCGGAGACCCAGTACTTC
TRBV18	TRBJ1-2	-	-	CASSPQRDRGYTF	TGTGCCAGCTCACCACAGCGGGATAGGGGCTACACCTTC
TRBV19	TRBJ2-7	-	-	CASSAAVSYEQYF	TGTGCCAGTAGTGCGGCCGTCTCCTACGAGCAGTACTTC
TRBV6-1	TRBJ1-1	-	TRBD1	CASSLDREVAFF	TGTGCCAGCAGTCTTGACAGGGAGGTAGCTTTCTTT
TRBV13	TRBJ2-1	-	TRBD2	CASSPKVVLAGGSYNEQFF	TGTGCCAGCAGCCCAAAGGTGGTATTAGCGGGGGGCAGCTACAATGAGCAGTTCTTC
TRBV6-1	TRBJ1-3	few	TRBD1	CASSATGTGGNTIYF	TGTGCCAGCAGTGCAACCGGGACAGGAGGAAACACCATATATTTT
TRBV5-1	TRBJ1-6	-	TRBD1	CASSTRGTGGHNSPLHF	TGCGCCAGCAGCACCCGAGGGACAGGGGGACATAATTCACCCCTCCACTTT
TRBV7-2	TRBJ1-1	-	TRBD1	CASSSQGDTEAFF	TGTGCCAGCAGCTCGCAGGGGGACACTGAAGCTTTCTTT
TRBV6-5	TRBJ2-2	-	TRBD2	CASRTGGLNTGELFF	TGTGCCAGCAGGACGGGGGGGCTGAACACCGGGGAGCTGTTTTTT
TRBV6-5	TRBJ1-2	-	-	CASSRGGDYGYTF	TGTGCCAGCAGCCGGGGGGGGGACTATGGCTACACCTTC
TRBV6-1	TRBJ2-7	-	-	CASSGAQGSHEQYF	TGTGCCAGCAGTGGGGCTCAGGGCTCCCACGAGCAGTACTTC
TRBV9	TRBJ2-7	-	TRBD2	CASSVASGPYEQYF	TGTGCCAGCAGCGTCGCTAGCGGACCCTACGAGCAGTACTTC
TRBV6-1	TRBJ1-1	-	-	CASSEVTTPLGTFF	TGTGCCAGCAGTGAAGTCACTACCCCACTCGGGACTTTCTTT
TRBV27	TRBJ2-7	-	-	CASSLSLTASYEQYF	TGTGCCAGCAGTTTATCCCTGACAGCCTCCTACGAGCAGTACTTC
TRBV9	TRBJ2-7	-	TRBD1	CASSPRDRGYEQYF	TGTGCCAGCAGCCCCCGGGACAGGGGTTACGAGCAGTACTTC
TRBV5-1	TRBJ2-2	-	TRBD1	CASSLTLPDRDAGELFF	TGCGCCAGCAGCCTGACCCTCCCCGACAGGGACGCCGGGGAGCTGTTTTTT
TRBV20-1	TRBJ1-2	-	-	CSAILRGGYTF	TGCAGTGCTATATTGAGAGGGGGCTACACCTTC
TRBV5-1	TRBJ1-6	-	TRBD1	CASSLGQGASRSPLHF	TGCGCCAGCAGCTTGGGGCAGGGGGCCTCCCGGTCACCCCTCCACTTT
TRBV5-4	TRBJ2-1	-	-	CASSRQDQRSGEQFF	TGTGCCAGCAGCCGACAGGACCAAAGAAGTGGTGAGCAGTTCTTC
TRBV20-1	TRBJ2-7	-	TRBD1	CSSNFGTGMYF	TGCAGTTCAAACTTCGGGACAGGGATGTACTTC
TRBV6-1	TRBJ1-2	few	-	CASTWEGPYNGYTF	TGTGCCAGCACTTGGGAGGGGCCCTATAATGGCTACACCTTC